These 18 T cell receptor beta chains came from one sample sequenced in a study of T cells after yellow fever vaccination. Each CDR3 protein gets one entry after TCRdb re-called the 5' RACE reads with MiXCR. The profile shows some 670,000 distinct CDR3 sequences, 10% to 15% of them singletons. This specimen consisted of PBMCs, obtained on the day of the yellow fever booster vaccination. These receptors originate from a man aged 30-40 years who received the YFV17D yellow fever vaccine.

This clonotype turned up a few times. This chain uses TRBV12-3 or TRBV12-4 with TRBJ2-1; D may be TRBD1 (6 bases). This CDR3 has 12 amino acids. The ends were cut back, 5 bases at V and 15 bases at J, with 17 bases in the middle. The CDR3 DNA sequence: TGTGCCAGCAGTCAGGTTCAGGGGTCCAGGTTCTTC. This encodes CASSQVQGSRFF.

J is TRBJ2-5 and V is TRBV7-2; 9 bases are shared with TRBD2. In germline, CDR1 is SGHTA, CDR2 FQGNSA. Trimming at V came to 5 bases and at J to 1 base, leaving 8 bases not matched to a gene. The CDR3 totals 16 residues. The DNA of the CDR3 is TGTGCCAGCAGCCCGGGACTAGCAGCCTTCCAAGAGACCCAGTACTTC. Protein: CASSPGLAAFQETQYF.

This clonotype showed up just a few times. This rearrangement joins TRBV7-3 to TRBJ2-1, with 8 bases lining up with TRBD1. Germline CDR1 reads SGHTA; CDR2 reads FQGTGA. Unmatched junction bases numbered 7, after V lost 1 base and J lost 5 bases. There are 16 residues in the CDR3. This CDR3 is CASSLIPGQVNNEQFF. The DNA of the CDR3 is TGTGCCAGCAGCTTAATTCCGGGACAGGTCAACAATGAGCAGTTCTTC. Full variable domain (missing parts from reference TRBV7-3 and TRBJ2-1): GAGVSQTPSNKVTEKGKYVELRCDPISGHTALYWYRQSLGQGPEFLIYFQGTGAADDSGLPNDRFFAVRPEGSVSTLKIQRTERGDSAVYLCASSLIPGQVNNEQFFGPGTRLTVL.

The genes are TRBV7-9 and TRBJ1-1; the D gene is possibly TRBD1 (6 bases). Germline lookup yields CDR1 SEHNR and CDR2 FQNEAQ (reference sequence). There are 15 residues in the CDR3. With 5 bases removed from V and 1 base from J, the gap between germline ends came to 14 bases. The chain's CDR3 is CASSQAQGRNTEAFF. CDR3 nucleotide sequence: TGTGCCAGCAGCCAGGCCCAGGGGAGGAACACTGAAGCTTTCTTT.

This clonotype was counted between two and nine times. The V and J genes are TRBV29-1 and TRBJ2-1; D call uncertain. Trimming took 6 bases from V and 3 from J, leaving 12 bases between them. Germline loops: CDR1 SQVTM, CDR2 ANQGSEA. The length of the CDR3 is 13 residues. Here the CDR3 DNA reads TGCAGCGTCCCGGGTGGAAACTACAATGAGCAGTTCTTC. It yields the protein CSVPGGNYNEQFF.

The CDR3, as DNA: TGTGCCAGCAGGACCCCCCAACTCAATGAGCAGTTCTTC. Protein product: CASRTPQLNEQFF. This sequence joins TRBV12-3 or TRBV12-4 and TRBJ2-1; unclear D gene. The CDR3 spans 13 residues. The V end was cut by 6 bases, the J end by 6 bases, with 12 bases between.

In its sample, this clonotype was seen a few times. This sequence joins TRBV6-5 and TRBJ1-4; no clear D gene. Germline-derived CDR1 and CDR2 are MNHEY and SVGAGI. V was cut by 4 bases and J by 3 bases, with 12 bases left in between. The CDR3 has 15 amino acids. Here the CDR3 reads CASSLSGVSNEKLFF. CDR3 DNA: TGTGCCAGCAGTTTGAGTGGGGTCTCTAATGAAAAACTGTTTTTT.

The chain links TRBV27 to TRBJ2-7, with D perhaps matching TRBD2 (5 bases). There are 13 residues in the CDR3. The V gene's germline CDR1 is MNHEY and CDR2 SMNVEV (reference sequence). The V gene lost 3 bases and the J gene lost 5 bases, with 11 bases spanning the gap. The CDR3 DNA sequence: TGTGCCAGCAGTTTCCTCGGGGTCCACGAGCAGTACTTC. The encoded protein is CASSFLGVHEQYF.

This rearrangement joins TRBV20-1 to TRBJ2-2; D might be TRBD1 or TRBD2, each matching 6 bases. The germline V and J ends were trimmed by 5 bases and 6 bases, with 13 bases remaining between them. Germline V gives CDR1 DFQATT, CDR2 SNEGSKA (reference sequence). This CDR3 region has 13 residues. The CDR3 here is CSAHRGLAGELFF. In DNA, the CDR3 is TGCAGTGCTCATCGGGGGCTGGCCGGGGAGCTGTTTTTT.

This clonotype was counted a few times. The gene calls are TRBV18 and TRBJ2-6; unclear D gene. The V and J ends lost 3 bases and 2 bases respectively, with 8 bases between them. Per the germline V gene, CDR1 is KGHSH and CDR2 is LQKENI. The CDR3 length is 15 residues. CDR3 sequence: CASSPGYPGANVLTF. The CDR3 nucleotides are TGTGCCAGCTCACCGGGTTACCCTGGGGCCAACGTCCTGACTTTC.

The V and J genes are TRBV7-9 and TRBJ2-1; 9 positions match TRBD1. From germline, CDR1 is SEHNR and CDR2 FQNEAQ (reference sequence). CDR3 length: 16 amino acids. J was trimmed by 10 bases and V by 1 base; bases with no gene match: 11. CDR3 nucleotide sequence: TGTGCCAGCAGCTTAGTAAAGACAGGGGGAAATGGCGAGCAGTTCTTC. Encoded protein: CASSLVKTGGNGEQFF.

This clonotype has only a few counts. The chain links TRBV6-1 to TRBJ2-2; 8 bases are shared with TRBD1. Germline trimming cut 7 bases from V and 6 bases from J; bases unmatched to any gene: 4. The CDR3 totals 13 residues. CDR1 and CDR2 (germline): MNHNS, SASEGT. The CDR3 DNA reads TGTGCCAGCAATCGACAGGGGCCCGGGGAGCTGTTTTTT. Translated, it gives CASNRQGPGELFF.

This clonotype was detected only a few times. V is TRBV7-3 and J is TRBJ2-1, with a possible D match to TRBD2 (6 bases). This CDR3 is 11 amino acids long. V was clipped by 3 bases and J by 14 bases, with 11 bases between them. From germline, CDR1 is SGHTA and CDR2 FQGTGA. The CDR3 nucleotides are TGTGCCAGCAGCTTGGCGGGGTCCAAGTTCTTC. It yields the protein CASSLAGSKFF.

This clonotype was seen at least ten times. The V call is TRBV7-6, the J call TRBJ2-2; possible D gene TRBD2, 6 bases. Germline V gives CDR1 SGHVS, CDR2 FNYEAQ. V was shortened by 5 bases and J by 0 bases, with 7 bases between the two germline ends. This CDR3 spans 14 amino acids. The DNA of the CDR3 is TGTGCCAGCAGCGGGGGGTCGAACACCGGGGAGCTGTTTTTT. It translates to CASSGGSNTGELFF.

This clonotype was seen at least ten times. V gene TRBV12-3 or TRBV12-4 combines with J gene TRBJ1-2; TRBD1 agrees at 9 bases. The length of the CDR3 is 13 residues. V was clipped by 7 bases and J by 11 bases; unmatched bases: 11. The CDR3 protein is CASTSGQGFPYTF. CDR3 DNA: TGTGCCAGCACTTCGGGACAGGGTTTTCCGTACACCTTC.

This clonotype was picked up many times. The chain recombines TRBV7-9 with TRBJ2-7, with D perhaps TRBD2 (5 bases). Looked up from germline, CDR1 is SEHNR and CDR2 is FQNEAQ (reference sequence). This CDR3 is 13 amino acids long. Trimming removed 5 bases from V and 5 bases from J, with 13 bases in between. CDR3 amino acids: CASSRTGNHEQYF. The CDR3, as DNA: TGTGCCAGCAGCCGGACGGGGAATCACGAGCAGTACTTC. Based on the CDR3 plus reference TRBV7-9 and TRBJ2-7, the full variable domain is DTGVSQNPRHKITKRGQNVTFRCDPISEHNRLYWYRQTLGQGPEFLTYFQNEAQLEKSRLLSDRFSAERPKGSFSTLEIQRTEQGDSAMYLCASSRTGNHEQYFGPGTRLTVT.

This rearrangement joins TRBV20-1 to TRBJ2-6; 11 positions agree with TRBD2. The germline V gene has CDR1 DFQATT and CDR2 SNEGSKA (reference sequence). Trimming took 6 bases from V and 0 from J; bases not matched to a gene: 4. The CDR3 has 16 residues. CDR3 amino acids: CSAPTSGVSGANVLTF. In DNA, the CDR3 is TGCAGTGCCCCGACTAGCGGGGTCTCTGGGGCCAACGTCCTGACTTTC.

The rearrangement joins TRBV20-1 to TRBJ2-2, with TRBD1 matching 7 bases. Trimming removed 0 bases from V and 5 bases from J; junction bases left unmatched: 3. Germline lookup yields CDR1 DFQATT and CDR2 SNEGSKA (reference sequence). This CDR3 contains 14 residues. CDR3 sequence (DNA): TGCAGTGCTAGAGAGACAGGGATAACCGGGGAGCTGTTTTTT. Amino acid sequence: CSARETGITGELFF.